This entry concerns a single T cell receptor beta chain. As yet, its antigen is unknown. Exclusion applied to patients with autoimmune disease history or systemic immunosuppression. This sample stems from a study of OX40 agonist ivuxolimab in advanced cancers. Measured with immunoSEQ multiplex PCR; TCRdb has only the in-frame clones, and not every one. The sample contains 35,000 to 40,000 clones, 92% of which appear only once. Notes on the study in general: Those patients achieving a partial response at 0.1-3.0 mg/kg showed among the lowest clonal expansion.

The CDR3 totals 14 residues. The germline gives CDR1 LGHNA, CDR2 YSLEER. The V end lost 1 base, the J end lost 3 bases, and 6 bases lay between the germline ends. The gene calls are TRBV4-3 and TRBJ2-2; a weak D match, TRBD2 (6 bases). Sequences were derived from CD4+ or CD8+ T cells sorted from blood, sampled in a trial of the OX40 agonist ivuxolimab. This clonotype originated in an adult with an advanced solid tumor such as melanoma, head and neck, liver or kidney cancer. The CDR3: CASSQGLDTGELFF. The CDR3, as DNA: TGCGCCAGCAGCCAAGGACTAGACACCGGGGAGCTGTTTTTT.